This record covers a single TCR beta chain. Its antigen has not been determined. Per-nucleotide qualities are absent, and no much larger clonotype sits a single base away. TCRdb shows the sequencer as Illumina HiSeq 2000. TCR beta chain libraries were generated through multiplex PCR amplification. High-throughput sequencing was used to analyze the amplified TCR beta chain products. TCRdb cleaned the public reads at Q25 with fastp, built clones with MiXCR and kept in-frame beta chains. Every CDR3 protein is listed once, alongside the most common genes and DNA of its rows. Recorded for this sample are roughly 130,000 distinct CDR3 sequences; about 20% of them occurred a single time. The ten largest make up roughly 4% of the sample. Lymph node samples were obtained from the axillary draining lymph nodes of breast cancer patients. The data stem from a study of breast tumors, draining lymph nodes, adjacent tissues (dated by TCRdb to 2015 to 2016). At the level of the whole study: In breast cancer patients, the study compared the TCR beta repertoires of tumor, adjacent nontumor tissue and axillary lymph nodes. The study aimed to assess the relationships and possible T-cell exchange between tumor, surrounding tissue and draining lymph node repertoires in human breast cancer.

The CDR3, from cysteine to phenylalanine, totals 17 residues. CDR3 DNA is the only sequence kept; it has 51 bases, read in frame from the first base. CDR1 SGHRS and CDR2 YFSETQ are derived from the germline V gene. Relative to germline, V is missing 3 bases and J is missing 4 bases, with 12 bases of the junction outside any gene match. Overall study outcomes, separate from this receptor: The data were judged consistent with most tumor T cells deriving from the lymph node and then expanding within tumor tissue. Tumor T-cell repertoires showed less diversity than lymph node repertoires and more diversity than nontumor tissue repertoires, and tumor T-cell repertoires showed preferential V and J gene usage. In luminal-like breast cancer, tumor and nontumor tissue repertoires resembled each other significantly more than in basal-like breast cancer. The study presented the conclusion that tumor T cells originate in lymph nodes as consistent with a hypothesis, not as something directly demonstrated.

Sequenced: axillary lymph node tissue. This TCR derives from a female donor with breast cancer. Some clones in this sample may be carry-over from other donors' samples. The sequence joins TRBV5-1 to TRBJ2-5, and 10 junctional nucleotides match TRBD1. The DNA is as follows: TGCGCCAGCAGCTCGGGGTCGGGACAGGGGAAAAGAGAGACCCAGTACTTC. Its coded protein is CASSSGSGQGKRETQYF.